The clone carrying this TCR beta chain was recorded many times. The target antigen is unknown. One entry per CDR3 protein results from TCRdb running MiXCR on the RACE reads. The sample carries tens of thousands of distinct CDR3 sequences, around 10% recorded once. This specimen comes from a study of human T cells and chemical hapten exposure. As for the study in general: DPC at 0.01% went onto the upper back in patch tests, read at 6 days. Predominantly women, the patients had alopecia areata, totalis or universalis. Study-wide results and caveats: Significantly more large CDR3 similarity clusters arose among expanded TCRs than among controls.

The V and J ends lost 5 bases and 5 bases respectively, with 15 bases between them. This CDR3 spans 14 amino acids. Time point in this sample: pre-sensitization, week 0. As for treatment: therapeutic diphenylcyclopropenone sensitization with weekly scalp DPC. Source: whole blood, taken in connection with sensitization to the hapten diphenylcyclopropenone (DPC). This clonotype was sampled from a woman aged 40 to 49 with alopecia areata. Some clones in this sample may be carry-over from other donors' samples. The chain uses TRBV12-3 or TRBV12-4 and TRBJ1-1; D gene ambiguous. This CDR3 is CASSPRATETEAFF. The CDR3 DNA reads TGTGCCAGCAGTCCCCGGGCCACGGAAACTGAAGCTTTCTTT.